This T cell receptor beta chain came from a study of radiotherapy plus CTLA-4 blockade in lung cancer. Assay: immunoSEQ multiplex PCR; the TCRdb copy retains only in-frame clones and omits some. The top ten clones hold 20% to 25% of a sample with tens of thousands of clones, roughly three quarters of them seen once. Study results and caveats: Clones of tumor-derived TCRs expanded in blood after radiotherapy plus ipilimumab.

Worth noting for this clone: What it recognizes is unknown.

Patients with chemo-refractory metastatic non-small-cell lung cancer received focal radiation plus CTLA-4 blockade with ipilimumab. The specimen was peripheral blood, collected from a patient treated with radiotherapy plus ipilimumab. The clonotype comes from a human donor with non-small cell lung cancer that progressed on radiotherapy plus ipilimumab.

CDR3 in amino acids: CASSSTGGNSNQPQHF. CDR3 nucleotide sequence: TGTGCCAGCAGCTCGACAGGGGGCAATAGCAATCAGCCCCAGCATTTT. This rearrangement joins TRBV5-6 to TRBJ1-5, with 10 bases lining up with TRBD1. Germline assignment: CDR1 SGHDT and CDR2 YYEEEE. Losses at the gene ends were 3 bases for V and 0 bases for J; bases not matched to a gene: 3. CDR3 size: 16 residues.